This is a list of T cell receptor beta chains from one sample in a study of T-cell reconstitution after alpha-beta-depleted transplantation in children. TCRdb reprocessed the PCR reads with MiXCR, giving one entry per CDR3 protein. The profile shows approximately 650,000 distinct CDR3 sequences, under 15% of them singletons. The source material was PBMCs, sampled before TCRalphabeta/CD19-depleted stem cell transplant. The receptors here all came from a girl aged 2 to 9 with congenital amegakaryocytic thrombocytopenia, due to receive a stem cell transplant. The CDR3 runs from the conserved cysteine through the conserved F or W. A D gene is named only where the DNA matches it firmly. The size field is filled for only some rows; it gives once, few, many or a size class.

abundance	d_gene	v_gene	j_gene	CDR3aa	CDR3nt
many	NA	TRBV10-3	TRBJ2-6	CAISNDPSGGANVLTF	TGTGCCATCAGTAACGACCCATCTGGGGGGGCCAACGTCCTGACTTTC
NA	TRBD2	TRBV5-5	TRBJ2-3	CASSFWTSGSPDTQYF	TGTGCCAGCAGCTTCTGGACTAGCGGGAGCCCAGATACGCAGTATTTT
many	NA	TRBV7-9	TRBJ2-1	CASMSRASYNEQFF	TGTGCCAGCATGAGCCGGGCCTCCTACAATGAGCAGTTCTTC
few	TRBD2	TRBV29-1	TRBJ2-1	CSVAARLAWGNEQFF	TGCAGCGTCGCGGCAAGACTAGCGTGGGGTAATGAGCAGTTCTTC
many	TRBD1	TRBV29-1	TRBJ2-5	CSATETGQETQYF	TGCAGCGCCACAGAGACAGGGCAAGAGACCCAGTACTTC
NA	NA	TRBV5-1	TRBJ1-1	CASSLSSWGATEAFF	TGCGCCAGCAGCTTGTCGTCGTGGGGCGCCACTGAAGCTTTCTTT
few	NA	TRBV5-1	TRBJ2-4	CASSGGERDIQYF	TGCGCCAGCAGCGGCGGGGAACGAGACATTCAGTACTTC
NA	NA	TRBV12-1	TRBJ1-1	CASSPNLRDTYTEAFF	TGTGCCAGCAGCCCCAATTTACGGGACACTTACACTGAAGCTTTCTTT
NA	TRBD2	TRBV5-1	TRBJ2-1	CASSLGTSGILNEQFF	TGCGCCAGCAGCTTGGGGACTAGCGGCATTTTGAATGAGCAGTTCTTC
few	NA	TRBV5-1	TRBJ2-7	CASSSPGQPYEQYF	TGCGCCAGCAGCAGCCCGGGACAACCTTACGAGCAGTACTTC
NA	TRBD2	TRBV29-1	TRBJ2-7	CSGGLPLGEQYF	TGCAGCGGGGGACTACCTTTGGGAGAGCAGTACTTC
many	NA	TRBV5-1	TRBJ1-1	CASRMASDTEAFF	TGCGCCAGCAGGATGGCCAGCGACACTGAAGCTTTCTTT
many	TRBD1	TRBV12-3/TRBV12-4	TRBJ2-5	CASSTGGLNQETQYF	TGTGCCAGCAGTACAGGGGGGCTAAACCAAGAGACCCAGTACTTC
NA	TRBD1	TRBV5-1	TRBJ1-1	CASSLPTGVRAEAFF	TGCGCCAGCAGCTTACCAACAGGGGTAAGAGCTGAAGCTTTCTTT
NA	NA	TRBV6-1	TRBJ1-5	CASSEYSWVLDQPQHF	TGTGCCAGCAGTGAATACTCCTGGGTTCTGGATCAGCCCCAGCATTTT
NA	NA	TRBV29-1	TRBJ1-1	CSVSEQGTEAFF	TGCAGCGTTTCGGAGCAGGGGACTGAAGCTTTCTTT
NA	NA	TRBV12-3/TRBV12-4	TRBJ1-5	CASSLTALGGQPQHF	TGTGCCAGCAGTTTAACCGCCCTAGGCGGACAGCCCCAGCATTTT
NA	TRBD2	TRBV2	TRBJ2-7	CASSARAGTSGSWTYEQYF	TGTGCCAGCAGTGCCCGTGCCGGGACTAGCGGGAGTTGGACCTACGAGCAGTACTTC
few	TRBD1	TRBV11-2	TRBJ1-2	CASSLRTGKDYGYTF	TGTGCCAGCAGCCTCCGGACAGGGAAAGACTATGGCTACACCTTC
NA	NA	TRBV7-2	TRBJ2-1	CASPNWGGPYNEQFF	TGTGCCAGCCCCAATTGGGGGGGGCCCTACAATGAGCAGTTCTTC
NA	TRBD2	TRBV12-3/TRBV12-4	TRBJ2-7	CASSGSSGSGEQYF	TGTGCCAGCAGTGGATCTAGCGGGAGCGGCGAGCAGTACTTC
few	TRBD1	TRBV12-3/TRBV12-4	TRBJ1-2	CASSRDSPYGYTF	TGTGCCAGCAGCCGGGACAGCCCCTATGGCTACACCTTC
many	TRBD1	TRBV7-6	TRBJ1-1	CASSLVEGATSGAFF	TGTGCCAGCAGCTTAGTCGAGGGGGCGACATCGGGAGCTTTCTTT
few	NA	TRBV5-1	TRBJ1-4	CASSPNLPNEKLFF	TGCGCCAGCAGCCCGAACCTACCTAATGAAAAACTGTTTTTT
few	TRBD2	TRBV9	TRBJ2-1	CASSGEIAGTSEYNEQFF	TGTGCCAGCAGCGGAGAAATAGCCGGGACTAGCGAGTACAATGAGCAGTTCTTC
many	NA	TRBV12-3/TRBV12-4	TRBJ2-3	CASSFSIFADTQYF	TGTGCCAGCAGTTTCTCCATCTTCGCAGATACGCAGTATTTT
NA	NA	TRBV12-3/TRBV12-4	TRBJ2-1	CASSLMDSPEQFF	TGTGCCAGCAGTTTAATGGACAGTCCTGAGCAGTTCTTC
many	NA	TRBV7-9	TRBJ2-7	CASSLEPARYEQYF	TGTGCCAGCAGCTTAGAGCCGGCTAGATACGAGCAGTACTTC
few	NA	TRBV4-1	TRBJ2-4	CASSQEAGVRAKNIQYF	TGCGCCAGCAGCCAAGAGGCAGGGGTAAGGGCCAAAAACATTCAGTACTTC